The next 24 T cell receptor beta chains were all read from a single sample in a study of blood T cell repertoires in COVID-19. This table comes from immunoSEQ multiplex PCR, and its TCRdb copy is limited to in-frame clones, with some not included. The sample consists of roughly 340,000 clones, more than 70% of them appearing once. Input material: peripheral blood. These receptors were obtained from a woman aged 70-85 years with COVID-19, enrolled during active disease.

The chain has TRBV6-5 and TRBJ2-2; no firm D call. Germline V CDR1 and CDR2: MNHEY, SVGAGI. CDR3 size: 12 residues. V was cut by 9 bases and J by 10 bases, with 15 bases left in between. As DNA, the CDR3 is TGTGCCAGTCAGACTGAGCAGCCGGAGCTGTTTTTT. This encodes CASQTEQPELFF.

The rearrangement uses TRBV27 and TRBJ1-2; perhaps TRBD1 as D (5 bases). The germline gives CDR1 MNHEY, CDR2 SMNVEV (reference sequence). The V gene lost 5 bases and the J gene lost 0 bases, with 10 bases spanning the gap. The CDR3 is 14 residues long. The CDR3 DNA reads TGTGCCAGCAGTCAGGGAGGGACTAACTATGGCTACACCTTC. Amino acid sequence: CASSQGGTNYGYTF.

This chain uses TRBV6-2 or TRBV6-3 with TRBJ2-2; 7 positions match TRBD1. From germline, CDR1 is MNHEY and CDR2 SVGEGT. The CDR3 extends over 15 amino acids. V lost 6 bases to trimming and J lost 6 bases; unmatched junction nucleotides: 10. CDR3 protein: CASSRTFQGAGELFF. As DNA, the CDR3 is TGTGCCAGCAGCCGAACTTTTCAGGGGGCCGGGGAGCTGTTTTTT.

The chain is built from TRBV12-3 or TRBV12-4 and TRBJ1-2; TRBD1 matches at 8 bases. V was pared by 3 bases and J by 8 bases, with 2 bases of the junction left unmatched. CDR3 length: 12 amino acids. DNA for the CDR3: TGTGCCAGCAGTTTGCGACAGGGGGGCTACACCTTC. Its protein product is CASSLRQGGYTF.

Written as DNA, the CDR3 is TGTGCCAGCAAGGGGACAGGGGTTACTGAAGCTTTCTTT. Translated: CASKGTGVTEAFF. The chain recombines TRBV2 with TRBJ1-1; 10 positions agree with TRBD1. Unmatched junction bases numbered 4, after V lost 7 bases and J lost 5 bases. The CDR3 length is 13 residues. CDR1 SNHLY and CDR2 FYNNEI come from the germline V gene.

This chain uses TRBV18 with TRBJ2-3; 9 bases agree with TRBD2. V shed 1 base, J shed 0 bases, and the junction held 5 bases outside the gene matches. This CDR3 contains 17 residues. Germline-derived CDR1 and CDR2 are KGHSH and LQKENI. The CDR3: CASSPRGGDYSTDTQYF. CDR3 nucleotides: TGTGCCAGCTCACCACGCGGGGGGGACTACAGCACAGATACGCAGTATTTT.

The V gene is TRBV18, the J gene TRBJ2-2; tentative D call: TRBD2 (5 bases). Trimming took off 7 bases at V and 2 bases at J, with 17 bases between the two ends. The CDR3 is 16 amino acids. In germline, CDR1 is KGHSH, CDR2 LQKENI. The CDR3 coding sequence is TGTGCCAGCTGTGTCGGGAATAGCCTTAACACCGGGGAGCTGTTTTTT. This translates into CASCVGNSLNTGELFF.

This sequence joins TRBV28 and TRBJ1-2; no reliable D call. The germline gives CDR1 MDHEN, CDR2 SYDVKM. V was pared by 3 bases and J by 4 bases, with 6 bases between. The CDR3 is made up of 12 amino acids. CDR3 DNA: TGTGCCAGCAGTTTGGCGGGCTATGGCTACACCTTC. Protein: CASSLAGYGYTF.

The chain employs TRBV18 and TRBJ1-2, with D tentatively TRBD1 (6 bases). This CDR3 has 13 residues. Germline values: CDR1 KGHSH, CDR2 LQKENI. V shed 3 bases and J shed 7 bases, with 12 bases lying between them. CDR3 nucleotide sequence: TGTGCCAGCTCACCGGACAGTTTTTCTGGCTACACCTTC. Protein product: CASSPDSFSGYTF.

This chain connects TRBV2 to TRBJ2-5; D is possibly TRBD1 (5 bases). Trimming removed 7 bases at V and 2 bases at J, with 11 bases between. The V gene's germline CDR1 is SNHLY and CDR2 FYNNEI. This CDR3 is built from 13 residues. CDR3 DNA sequence: TGTGCCAGCACTAGGGGAATACAAGAGACCCAGTACTTC. Translated: CASTRGIQETQYF.

The J gene is TRBJ1-2, the V gene TRBV5-1; 7 bases are a match to TRBD1. The CDR3 runs 15 residues. V gave up 0 bases and J gave up 8 bases; unmatched junction bases: 10. The germline gives CDR1 SGHRS, CDR2 YFSETQ. The CDR3 nucleotides are TGCGCCAGCAGCTTGGGCGGACAGGCAGAGGGAGGCTACACCTTC. This encodes CASSLGGQAEGGYTF.

Only one count was recorded for this clone. This chain links TRBV5-4 with TRBJ2-3, with 9 bases lining up with TRBD2. V lost 0 bases and J lost 7; bases outside the gene matches: 9. Germline CDR1 reads SGHNT; CDR2 reads YYREEE (reference sequence). The CDR3 contains 16 residues. The chain's CDR3 is CASSLGDLAGTNTQYF. The DNA for the CDR3 is TGTGCCAGCAGCTTGGGTGACCTAGCGGGGACTAATACGCAGTATTTT.

V usage is TRBV5-1 and J usage is TRBJ2-5, with 10 positions matching TRBD2. After removal of 0 bases from V and 3 bases from J, the junction contained 2 bases not matched to a gene. The CDR3 totals 15 residues. Germline V lookup: CDR1 SGHRS, CDR2 YFSETQ. CDR3 DNA: TGCGCCAGCAGCTTGGGCCTAGCGGGGGAAGAGACCCAGTACTTC. Translation: CASSLGLAGEETQYF.

The chain joins TRBV7-9 to TRBJ2-5, with D possibly matching TRBD2 (5 bases). The ends were cut back, 2 bases at V and 8 bases at J, with 15 bases in the middle. Germline CDR1 and CDR2: SEHNR and FQNEAQ (reference sequence). The CDR3 consists of 14 residues. The CDR3 protein is CASSLQEEMGTQYF. In DNA form, the CDR3 reads TGTGCCAGCAGCTTACAGGAGGAGATGGGAACCCAGTACTTC.

The V call is TRBV5-1, the J call TRBJ2-3; TRBD1 matches 10 bases. J lost 4 bases, V lost 4 bases, and 6 bases had no gene match. Germline CDR1 reads SGHRS; CDR2 reads YFSETQ. The CDR3 spans 15 residues. The CDR3 region has the DNA TGCGCCAGCAGCCCTGGACAGGGGGGCCCAGATACGCAGTATTTT. Encoded protein: CASSPGQGGPDTQYF.

The sample holds one count of this clone. The rearrangement uses TRBV6-5 and TRBJ1-1, with 8 bases lining up with TRBD1. The CDR3 extends over 14 amino acids. Per the germline V gene, CDR1 is MNHEY and CDR2 is SVGAGI. The trim removed 6 bases at V and 2 bases at J, leaving 5 bases unmatched. The CDR3 loop is CASRKTGDNTEAFF. CDR3 in DNA: TGTGCCAGCAGAAAGACAGGGGACAACACTGAAGCTTTCTTT.

This sequence joins TRBV5-1 and TRBJ1-2; 7 bases match TRBD1. The V segment lost 3 bases and the J segment 6 bases; nucleotides outside the gene matches: 5. Germline V gives CDR1 SGHRS, CDR2 YFSETQ. This CDR3 contains 13 residues. The CDR3 DNA sequence: TGCGCCAGCAGCTCACAGGGGTACAATGGCTACACCTTC. It codes for CASSSQGYNGYTF.

V usage is TRBV29-1 and J usage is TRBJ1-2, with 7 positions matching TRBD1. After removal of 0 bases from V and 3 bases from J, the junction contained 4 bases not matched to a gene. The CDR3 runs 14 residues. Per the germline V gene, CDR1 is SQVTM and CDR2 is ANQGSEA. The CDR3 sequence: CSVEEPTGHYGYTF. The CDR3 coding sequence is TGCAGCGTTGAAGAGCCGACAGGGCACTATGGCTACACCTTC.

The count of this clone is one. CDR3 in DNA: TGCGCCAGCAGCTTGCAGGGGGCAGCTTATCCAGATACGCAGTATTTT. Amino acids: CASSLQGAAYPDTQYF. The V gene is TRBV5-1, the J gene TRBJ2-3; 8 bases align to TRBD1. From germline, CDR1 is SGHRS and CDR2 YFSETQ. CDR3 size: 16 residues. The junction had 8 bases not matched to a gene; V was cut back by 1 base and J by 4 bases.

V and J are TRBV4-3 and TRBJ2-2, with TRBD2 identical over 10 bases. The CDR3 extends over 17 amino acids. CDR1 LGHNA and CDR2 YSLEER come from the germline V gene. V was clipped by 0 bases and J by 4 bases; unmatched bases: 5. The CDR3 bases are TGCGCCAGCAGCCAAGAGGAGCGGGGGGGCATCACCGGGGAGCTGTTTTTT. Encoded protein: CASSQEERGGITGELFF.

The V gene is TRBV18, the J gene TRBJ1-2; the D gene is possibly TRBD1 (5 bases). This CDR3 is built from 15 residues. Germline V gene sequence: CDR1 KGHSH, CDR2 LQKENI. The germline V and J ends were trimmed by 3 bases and 4 bases, with 15 bases remaining between them. DNA for the CDR3: TGTGCCAGCTCACCCACCCAGGACATCAGCTATGGCTACACCTTC. It is translated as CASSPTQDISYGYTF.

The chain uses TRBV27 and TRBJ1-1; D not resolved. This CDR3 has 15 amino acids. V shed 0 bases and J shed 4 bases, with 12 bases lying between them. Per germline, CDR1 MNHEY and CDR2 SMNVEV (reference sequence). CDR3 protein: CASSLSLGGITEAFF. In DNA form, the CDR3 reads TGTGCCAGCAGTTTATCCCTTGGCGGGATCACTGAAGCTTTCTTT.

This clone was picked up one time. V and J are TRBV28 and TRBJ2-7, with TRBD1 matching 12 bases. After removal of 1 base from V and 6 bases from J, the junction contained 4 bases not matched to a gene. The V gene's germline CDR1 is MDHEN and CDR2 SYDVKM. The CDR3 totals 15 residues. For the CDR3, the DNA is TGTGCCAGCAGTTTATCCGGGACAGGGGGCGGCGAGCAGTACTTC. It is translated as CASSLSGTGGGEQYF.

This chain connects TRBV10-3 to TRBJ2-3, with 8 bases lining up with TRBD2. Unmatched junction bases numbered 7, after V lost 2 bases and J lost 0 bases. The germline V gene encodes CDR1 ENHRY and CDR2 SYGVKD. The CDR3 has 17 residues. Written as DNA, the CDR3 is TGTGCCATCAGTGAGACTGGCGGGGGGTCTAGCACAGATACGCAGTATTTT. Translated, it gives CAISETGGGSSTDTQYF.